The rows below give T cell receptor beta chains drawn from one sample of a study of shared T cell receptors in the human thymus. The data were produced by immunoSEQ multiplex PCR, yet TCRdb's version contains in-frame clones alone and is incomplete. The sample yields hundreds of thousands of clones, 80% to 90% seen once. The sample was also reused in another study, on human thymus T cells.

Material for sequencing was thymocytes. The receptors were gathered from a girl less than two years old with a congenital heart defect. Both conserved end residues are part of each CDR3. Fields, in order: J gene, D gene, V gene, clone size, CDR3 DNA, CDR3 protein. D genes are given only for firm matches. Rows give clone size only sometimes, using once, few, many, or a class for an expanded clone.

j_call: TRBJ2-1
d_call: -
v_call: TRBV18
clone_size: -
cdr3_nt: TGTGCCAGCTCTCCGAACTACAGGTCCACGAGCTCCTACAATGAGCAGTTCTTC
cdr3_aa: CASSPNYRSTSSYNEQFF

j_call: TRBJ1-1
d_call: TRBD1
v_call: TRBV6-5
clone_size: -
cdr3_nt: TGTGCCAGCAGTCCCGACAGGGACCTTCACACTGAAGCTTTCTTT
cdr3_aa: CASSPDRDLHTEAFF

j_call: TRBJ2-5
d_call: TRBD2
v_call: TRBV2
clone_size: -
cdr3_nt: TGTGCCAGCAGAGGGGCTTTTTCAATCGGGGGGGAGACCCAGTACTTC
cdr3_aa: CASRGAFSIGGETQYF

j_call: TRBJ2-5
d_call: TRBD2
v_call: TRBV4-1
clone_size: -
cdr3_nt: TGCGCCAGCAGCCAAGACGTCTTTCGGTCTAGCGGGACTAGACAGACCCAGTACTTC
cdr3_aa: CASSQDVFRSSGTRQTQYF

j_call: TRBJ1-4
d_call: TRBD1
v_call: TRBV14
clone_size: -
cdr3_nt: TGTGCCAGCAGCCAAGATAATTCGGGACAGGGGTGGACTAATGAAAAACTGTTTTTT
cdr3_aa: CASSQDNSGQGWTNEKLFF

j_call: TRBJ1-1
d_call: -
v_call: TRBV28
clone_size: -
cdr3_nt: TGTGCCAGCAGTTTATTCCGAACAGCTATGAACACTGAAGCTTTCTTT
cdr3_aa: CASSLFRTAMNTEAFF

j_call: TRBJ2-3
d_call: TRBD1
v_call: TRBV2
clone_size: -
cdr3_nt: TGTGCCAGCAAGAACAGGGGGGTTGGAGATACGCAGTATTTT
cdr3_aa: CASKNRGVGDTQYF

j_call: TRBJ1-1
d_call: -
v_call: TRBV30
clone_size: -
cdr3_nt: TGTGCCTGGAGACTCAACGGGGAGAACACTGAAGCTTTCTTT
cdr3_aa: CAWRLNGENTEAFF

j_call: TRBJ1-2
d_call: -
v_call: TRBV14
clone_size: -
cdr3_nt: TGTGCCAGCAGCCAAGATTCAGGGTGTGATGGCTACACCTTC
cdr3_aa: CASSQDSGCDGYTF

j_call: TRBJ2-7
d_call: -
v_call: TRBV5-1
clone_size: -
cdr3_nt: TGCGCCAGCAGCTTGGGGACTCCATACGAGCAGTACTTC
cdr3_aa: CASSLGTPYEQYF

j_call: TRBJ2-7
d_call: TRBD1
v_call: TRBV13
clone_size: -
cdr3_nt: TGTGCCAGCAGCTTAATCAGGACAGGGGGCGGAACTATACCCTACGAGCAGTACTTC
cdr3_aa: CASSLIRTGGGTIPYEQYF

j_call: TRBJ2-7
d_call: -
v_call: TRBV13
clone_size: -
cdr3_nt: TGTGCCAGCAGCTCTCTTTGGGCAGAGAGTTACGAGCAGTACTTC
cdr3_aa: CASSSLWAESYEQYF

j_call: TRBJ1-6
d_call: -
v_call: TRBV5-6
clone_size: -
cdr3_nt: TGTGCCAGCAGCTTGCGAACAGCTAATTCACCCCTCCACTTT
cdr3_aa: CASSLRTANSPLHF

j_call: TRBJ2-4
d_call: -
v_call: TRBV5-8
clone_size: -
cdr3_nt: TGTGCCAGCAAACCTCGGGGTTCCCGTTTAGCCAAAAACATTCAGTACTTC
cdr3_aa: CASKPRGSRLAKNIQYF

j_call: TRBJ1-1
d_call: -
v_call: TRBV5-1
clone_size: -
cdr3_nt: TGCGCCAGCAGCTTGTTACAGCGGGACACTGAAGCTTTCTTT
cdr3_aa: CASSLLQRDTEAFF

j_call: TRBJ2-7
d_call: TRBD1
v_call: TRBV12-5
clone_size: -
cdr3_nt: TGTGCTAGTGGTTATCCCCCTACAGGGGAGTACGAGCAGTACTTC
cdr3_aa: CASGYPPTGEYEQYF

j_call: TRBJ2-7
d_call: -
v_call: TRBV6-1
clone_size: -
cdr3_nt: TGTGCCAGCACCGAGGCGGAGGGTGAGCAGTACTTC
cdr3_aa: CASTEAEGEQYF

j_call: TRBJ1-1
d_call: -
v_call: TRBV11-2
clone_size: -
cdr3_nt: TGTGCCAGCAGCTTAGGGGGCAAGTTGAACACTGAAGCTTTCTTT
cdr3_aa: CASSLGGKLNTEAFF

j_call: TRBJ1-2
d_call: TRBD1
v_call: TRBV7-9
clone_size: -
cdr3_nt: TGTGCCAGCAGCTCGCTATCAGAATTTAACGACAGGGCCGGGGAGGGCTACACCTTC
cdr3_aa: CASSSLSEFNDRAGEGYTF

j_call: TRBJ1-2
d_call: TRBD1
v_call: TRBV5-1
clone_size: -
cdr3_nt: TGCGCCAGCAGCCTAAAGGACAGGGACTATGGCTACACCTTC
cdr3_aa: CASSLKDRDYGYTF

j_call: TRBJ1-2
d_call: TRBD1
v_call: TRBV13
clone_size: -
cdr3_nt: TGTGCCAGCAGCGTATCACAACAGGGGAATCATGGCTACACCTTC
cdr3_aa: CASSVSQQGNHGYTF

j_call: TRBJ1-2
d_call: -
v_call: TRBV7-2
clone_size: -
cdr3_nt: TGTGCCAGCAGCTCCGGGAGCGCCGGAGCTAACTATGGCTACACCTTC
cdr3_aa: CASSSGSAGANYGYTF

j_call: TRBJ1-1
d_call: -
v_call: TRBV19
clone_size: -
cdr3_nt: TGTGCCAGTAGTACCATAACAGGAAGAGGTGCTTTCTTT
cdr3_aa: CASSTITGRGAFF

j_call: TRBJ2-5
d_call: -
v_call: TRBV6-6
clone_size: few
cdr3_nt: TGTGCCAGCAGAAGACAGAGCCAAGAGACCCAGTACTTC
cdr3_aa: CASRRQSQETQYF

j_call: TRBJ1-5
d_call: -
v_call: TRBV6-6
clone_size: -
cdr3_nt: TGTGCCAGCAGTTGCTCCGGGGGGGATCAGCCCCAGCATTTT
cdr3_aa: CASSCSGGDQPQHF

j_call: TRBJ1-1
d_call: TRBD1
v_call: TRBV9
clone_size: -
cdr3_nt: TGTGCCGGCAGCACCCGACAGGGGACTGAAGCTTTCTTT
cdr3_aa: CAGSTRQGTEAFF

j_call: TRBJ2-5
d_call: -
v_call: TRBV11-2
clone_size: -
cdr3_nt: TGTGCCAGCAGCTACCTAGGGGGTAGCTGGCCCCAGTACTTC
cdr3_aa: CASSYLGGSWPQYF

j_call: TRBJ1-5
d_call: -
v_call: TRBV28
clone_size: -
cdr3_nt: TGTGCCAGCAGTCCTTTAACCTACAGGGTGGGCTCTAATCAGCCCCAGCATTTT
cdr3_aa: CASSPLTYRVGSNQPQHF

j_call: TRBJ1-5
d_call: -
v_call: TRBV5-6
clone_size: -
cdr3_nt: TGTGCCAGCAGCTTGTGGCAGGGCAGCAATCAGCCCCAGCATTTT
cdr3_aa: CASSLWQGSNQPQHF

j_call: TRBJ1-6
d_call: TRBD1
v_call: TRBV5-6
clone_size: -
cdr3_nt: TGTGCCAGCAGCTTGGCGGGGAATAGACCCAGGGGGGCTACGTCACCCCTCCACTTT
cdr3_aa: CASSLAGNRPRGATSPLHF

j_call: TRBJ1-5
d_call: -
v_call: TRBV2
clone_size: -
cdr3_nt: TGTGCCAGCAGCCCTCCTAGCCAGCCCCAGCATTTT
cdr3_aa: CASSPPSQPQHF

j_call: TRBJ1-2
d_call: -
v_call: TRBV5-4
clone_size: -
cdr3_nt: TGTGCCAGCAGCTCCCCCAGATTGGACTATGGCTACACCTTC
cdr3_aa: CASSSPRLDYGYTF

j_call: TRBJ2-3
d_call: -
v_call: TRBV5-1
clone_size: once
cdr3_nt: TGCGCCAGCACCAGCCGGAGGAAGGACACAGATACGCAGTATTTT
cdr3_aa: CASTSRRKDTDTQYF